This is a list of T cell receptor beta chains from one sample in a study of human T cells and chemical hapten exposure. TCRdb re-derived calls from the RACE reads in MiXCR, one entry per CDR3 protein. The data hold 300,000 to 450,000 distinct CDR3 sequences, with 5.1% observed a single time. Here the sequenced sample was whole blood, taken in connection with sensitization to the hapten diphenylcyclopropenone (DPC). All receptors come from a woman between 45 and 65 years old with alopecia areata. Some clones in this sample may be carry-over from other donors' samples. The CDR3 runs from the conserved cysteine through the conserved F or W. Fields, in order: CDR3 DNA, CDR3 protein, J gene, clone size, D gene, V gene. A D gene is named only where the DNA matches it firmly. The size of a clone is reported for some rows only, either as once, few or many, or as a class for expanded clones.

CDR3nt: TGTGCCAGCAGCCCGACGGGCCCCGGCAATCAGCCCCAGCATTTT; CDR3aa: CASSPTGPGNQPQHF; j_gene: TRBJ1-5; abundance: few; d_gene: -; v_gene: TRBV7-9
CDR3nt: TGCGCCAGCAGCTTAACAGCTTTAGACAGGGGGATAGTTCGAGAGACCCAGTACTTC; CDR3aa: CASSLTALDRGIVRETQYF; j_gene: TRBJ2-5; abundance: few; d_gene: TRBD1; v_gene: TRBV5-1
CDR3nt: TGCAGCGTTTACAGGGGGAAAAGCGGGAGTCGGTCCTACGAGCAGTACTTC; CDR3aa: CSVYRGKSGSRSYEQYF; j_gene: TRBJ2-7; abundance: many; d_gene: -; v_gene: TRBV29-1
CDR3nt: TGTGCTAGTGGTTTGGAGGCTAGCGGGGCCCCCGGGGAGCTGTTTTTT; CDR3aa: CASGLEASGAPGELFF; j_gene: TRBJ2-2; abundance: -; d_gene: TRBD2; v_gene: TRBV12-5
CDR3nt: TGTGCCATCAGTGAACCTTATGGCTACACCTTC; CDR3aa: CAISEPYGYTF; j_gene: TRBJ1-2; abundance: -; d_gene: -; v_gene: TRBV10-3
CDR3nt: TGCAGTGCTCCCGGGACGGGTAAAAATCAGCCCCAGCATTTT; CDR3aa: CSAPGTGKNQPQHF; j_gene: TRBJ1-5; abundance: -; d_gene: -; v_gene: TRBV20-1
CDR3nt: TGTGCCATCAGTCCCTCCGGGACAGCGGCGAACACCGGGGAGCTGTTTTTT; CDR3aa: CAISPSGTAANTGELFF; j_gene: TRBJ2-2; abundance: many; d_gene: TRBD1; v_gene: TRBV10-3
CDR3nt: TGTGCCAGCAGGGACGGGCGTAGTGTAGCTTTCTTT; CDR3aa: CASRDGRSVAFF; j_gene: TRBJ1-1; abundance: many; d_gene: -; v_gene: TRBV6-5
CDR3nt: TGTGCCAGCAGGGCGGCTAGCGGGAGTGGGGGCTACGAGCAGTACTTC; CDR3aa: CASRAASGSGGYEQYF; j_gene: TRBJ2-7; abundance: few; d_gene: TRBD2; v_gene: TRBV27
CDR3nt: TGCAGCGTTGACAGGGGAAATGAGCAGTTCTTC; CDR3aa: CSVDRGNEQFF; j_gene: TRBJ2-1; abundance: many; d_gene: -; v_gene: TRBV29-1
CDR3nt: TGTGCCAGCAGAAGACAGGGGGTCAGTGAGGTAGATCAGCCCCAGCATTTT; CDR3aa: CASRRQGVSEVDQPQHF; j_gene: TRBJ1-5; abundance: few; d_gene: TRBD1; v_gene: TRBV6-5
CDR3nt: TGCAGTGCGAAACCCCTGGAGGGCCGAATAGGAGGGCAAAGCGAGCAGTACTTC; CDR3aa: CSAKPLEGRIGGQSEQYF; j_gene: TRBJ2-7; abundance: few; d_gene: -; v_gene: TRBV20-1
CDR3nt: TGTGCCAGCACCAATCACCCCGGGCAGGGGAAGGAAAAACTGTTTTTT; CDR3aa: CASTNHPGQGKEKLFF; j_gene: TRBJ1-4; abundance: many; d_gene: -; v_gene: TRBV12-3/TRBV12-4
CDR3nt: TGTGCCAGCAGCTTAGCGAGGAGGGCCGGGGAGCTGTTTTTT; CDR3aa: CASSLARRAGELFF; j_gene: TRBJ2-2; abundance: -; d_gene: -; v_gene: TRBV7-8
CDR3nt: TGCGCCAGCCGGGCCTCCCAGCGGAACACTGAAGCTTTCTTT; CDR3aa: CASRASQRNTEAFF; j_gene: TRBJ1-1; abundance: few; d_gene: -; v_gene: TRBV5-1
CDR3nt: TGTGCCAGCAGCCAAGAAGGAGGCGGGTATGGCTACACCTTC; CDR3aa: CASSQEGGGYGYTF; j_gene: TRBJ1-2; abundance: few; d_gene: -; v_gene: TRBV3-1
CDR3nt: TGCAGCGTTGAAGATCTAGTCAGCTCAGGATTCACAGATACGCAGTATTTT; CDR3aa: CSVEDLVSSGFTDTQYF; j_gene: TRBJ2-3; abundance: few; d_gene: -; v_gene: TRBV29-1
CDR3nt: TGCAGCGTGGGGCCGGGACAGCGGGTAGGGACTGAAGCTTTCTTT; CDR3aa: CSVGPGQRVGTEAFF; j_gene: TRBJ1-1; abundance: few; d_gene: TRBD1; v_gene: TRBV29-1
CDR3nt: TGCGCCAGCAGCCACTCCGGGACTAGCGGGAGAGGAGCTAGCACAGATACGCAGTATTTT; CDR3aa: CASSHSGTSGRGASTDTQYF; j_gene: TRBJ2-3; abundance: many; d_gene: TRBD2; v_gene: TRBV5-1
CDR3nt: TGCGCCAGCAGCCCCGAGGGAGCCGGGGAGCTGTTTTTT; CDR3aa: CASSPEGAGELFF; j_gene: TRBJ2-2; abundance: -; d_gene: -; v_gene: TRBV5-1
CDR3nt: TGTGCCAGCACCCCCCAGGGGGGCCATGACAATCAGCCCCAGCATTTT; CDR3aa: CASTPQGGHDNQPQHF; j_gene: TRBJ1-5; abundance: -; d_gene: TRBD1; v_gene: TRBV27
CDR3nt: TGTGCCTCTATTTTCGCCGGGACTTCCGATCTGGAAGCTTTCTTT; CDR3aa: CASIFAGTSDLEAFF; j_gene: TRBJ1-1; abundance: few; d_gene: -; v_gene: TRBV30
CDR3nt: TGCAGTGCCTTGAGGGACGGTCTTAGCTCCTATAATTCACCCCTCCACTTT; CDR3aa: CSALRDGLSSYNSPLHF; j_gene: TRBJ1-6; abundance: few; d_gene: -; v_gene: TRBV20-1
CDR3nt: TGCAGCGTTGTCCCGGGGAGCTCCTACAATGAGCAGTTCTTC; CDR3aa: CSVVPGSSYNEQFF; j_gene: TRBJ2-1; abundance: many; d_gene: -; v_gene: TRBV29-1
CDR3nt: TGCGCCAGCAGCTTTGGAGGGACGGTGAACACTGAAGCTTTCTTT; CDR3aa: CASSFGGTVNTEAFF; j_gene: TRBJ1-1; abundance: many; d_gene: -; v_gene: TRBV5-1
CDR3nt: TGTGCCAGCAGACCGGATCAGCCCCAGCATTTT; CDR3aa: CASRPDQPQHF; j_gene: TRBJ1-5; abundance: few; d_gene: -; v_gene: TRBV12-3/TRBV12-4
CDR3nt: TGTGCCAGCAGCGACGGAGATAATTCACCCCTCCACTTT; CDR3aa: CASSDGDNSPLHF; j_gene: TRBJ1-6; abundance: few; d_gene: -; v_gene: TRBV9
CDR3nt: TGTGCCAGCAGCTCCTACGTGACTAGCGGGGGGCCCCCAGATACGCAGTATTTT; CDR3aa: CASSSYVTSGGPPDTQYF; j_gene: TRBJ2-3; abundance: -; d_gene: TRBD2; v_gene: TRBV27
CDR3nt: TGTGCCAGCAGCCAGGTCCAAGGGGACACCGGGGAGCTGTTTTTT; CDR3aa: CASSQVQGDTGELFF; j_gene: TRBJ2-2; abundance: few; d_gene: -; v_gene: TRBV4-2
CDR3nt: TGTGCCAGCAGTTACCAAGACAGGGGTGAAGCTTTCTTT; CDR3aa: CASSYQDRGEAFF; j_gene: TRBJ1-1; abundance: many; d_gene: TRBD1; v_gene: TRBV6-2/TRBV6-3
CDR3nt: TGTGCCAGCAGTTTCGCCATTAGTGAAGCTTTCTTT; CDR3aa: CASSFAISEAFF; j_gene: TRBJ1-1; abundance: many; d_gene: -; v_gene: TRBV28
CDR3nt: TGTGCCAGCAGTTTGTCAGGGAAAGCTTTCTTT; CDR3aa: CASSLSGKAFF; j_gene: TRBJ1-1; abundance: few; d_gene: -; v_gene: TRBV12-3/TRBV12-4
CDR3nt: TGTGCCAGCAGCTTAGATGGCAGCCCTAATGAAAAACTGTTTTTT; CDR3aa: CASSLDGSPNEKLFF; j_gene: TRBJ1-4; abundance: many; d_gene: -; v_gene: TRBV7-9
CDR3nt: TGCGCCAGCAGCCTCTCGCTTGGCGGCCAAGAGACCCAGTACTTC; CDR3aa: CASSLSLGGQETQYF; j_gene: TRBJ2-5; abundance: many; d_gene: -; v_gene: TRBV5-1
CDR3nt: TGTGCCAGCAGTTTGCACACCAACCCGGGAGAGCAGTACTTC; CDR3aa: CASSLHTNPGEQYF; j_gene: TRBJ2-7; abundance: many; d_gene: -; v_gene: TRBV28
CDR3nt: TGTGCTAGTGGTTTGGTAGTTTACACCGGGGAGCTGTTTTTT; CDR3aa: CASGLVVYTGELFF; j_gene: TRBJ2-2; abundance: -; d_gene: -; v_gene: TRBV12-5
CDR3nt: TGCGCCAGCAGCCTAGGACAGGGAGCGAATCAGCCCCAGCATTTT; CDR3aa: CASSLGQGANQPQHF; j_gene: TRBJ1-5; abundance: many; d_gene: TRBD1; v_gene: TRBV5-1
CDR3nt: TGTGCCAGCAGCCTTACTAGCGGGGGGGCGTATGAGCAGTTCTTC; CDR3aa: CASSLTSGGAYEQFF; j_gene: TRBJ2-1; abundance: many; d_gene: TRBD2; v_gene: TRBV7-3